This T cell receptor beta chain appears in the sequencing data of a study of blood T cell repertoires in COVID-19. Study background: T cells, B-cell-depleted T cells, or PBMCs provided the cDNA or gDNA that served as material.

Method: immunoSEQ multiplex PCR; TCRdb's copy keeps in-frame clones and lacks some. The sample has about 59,000 clones; around 84% are singletons. CDR1 and CDR2 (germline): SGHDN, FVKESK. Unmatched junction bases numbered 6, after V lost 2 bases and J lost 8 bases. The CDR3 length is 14 residues. The chain combines TRBV14 with TRBJ1-2; 9 positions agree with TRBD1. This TCR derives from a man between 60 and 75 years old with acute or convalescent COVID-19. The sample comprised peripheral blood. CDR3 loop: CASSQWDRVDGYTF. DNA for the CDR3: TGTGCCAGCAGCCAATGGGACAGGGTGGACGGCTACACCTTC.